Shown below are 10 T cell receptor beta chains from a single sample sequenced in a study of molecular identifiers for immune sequencing clone quantification. TCRdb independently ran MiXCR on the PCR reads; one entry per CDR3 protein. Of approximately 500,000 distinct CDR3 sequences in the sample, about 20% were seen once. Sequencing used naive CD8+ T cells from blood, with Jurkat cell RNA spiked in. As to subset: FACS-sorted CD8+CD4-CCR7+CD45RA+ naive T cells. These receptors all stem from a human donor in good health. Some libraries in this study had Jurkat cell RNA spiked in.

This clonotype was seen repeatedly, ten times or more. The chain employs TRBV13 and TRBJ2-3; 9 bases are a match to TRBD2. This CDR3 has 17 amino acids. J lost 3 bases, V lost 4 bases, and 11 bases had no gene match. CDR1 and CDR2 (germline): PRHDT, FYEKMQ (reference sequence). The CDR3 DNA reads TGTGCCAGCAGCTCTCCGGCGGGAGGGCCTGCGACAGATACGCAGTATTTT. Translated: CASSSPAGGPATDTQYF.

This clonotype was recorded many times. J is TRBJ2-7 and V is TRBV29-1; the D gene is possibly TRBD2 (6 bases). V lost 0 bases to trimming and J lost 7 bases, with 10 bases between them. The CDR3 length is 12 residues. From germline, CDR1 is SQVTM and CDR2 ANQGSEA. This CDR3 reads CSVEDNGREQYF. CDR3 sequence (DNA): TGCAGCGTTGAAGATAATGGGAGGGAGCAGTACTTC.

V gene TRBV7-9 combines with J gene TRBJ1-2; D ambiguous. The V gene's germline CDR1 is SEHNR and CDR2 FQNEAQ (reference sequence). This CDR3 region has 15 residues. Trimming removed 4 bases at V and 5 bases at J, with 17 bases between. In DNA, the CDR3 is TGTGCCAGCAGCTCCGTGCGAGGTGGGCCGTATGGCTACACCTTC. Its translation is CASSSVRGGPYGYTF.

This clonotype was detected only a few times. At one of its ends the junction is not consistent with the germline gene, which may arise from a read error. This chain links TRBV11-2 with TRBJ2-3; TRBD1 agrees at 7 bases. Looked up from germline, CDR1 is SGHAT and CDR2 is FQNNGV. CDR3 length: 12 residues. CDR3 in amino acids: CASSLKTGSNHF. The CDR3, as DNA: TGTGCCAGCAGCTTAAAGACAGGGTCGAACCATTTT.

This clonotype was detected many times. The rearrangement uses TRBV13 and TRBJ2-5, with 7 bases aligning to TRBD1. This CDR3 is 12 amino acids long. The ends lost 5 bases at V and 13 bases at J; junction bases unmatched: 10. The germline gives CDR1 PRHDT, CDR2 FYEKMQ (reference sequence). For the CDR3, the DNA is TGTGCCAGCAGCGGAGTGGTAGGACAGGCGTACTTC. It codes for CASSGVVGQAYF.

This clonotype showed up many times. The CDR3 bases are TGCAGTGCTACGGGACAGGGGGAAGAGACCCAGTACTTC. Translated: CSATGQGEETQYF. The chain joins TRBV20-1 to TRBJ2-5, with 11 nucleotides matching TRBD1. Germline trimming cut 4 bases from V and 3 bases from J; bases unmatched to any gene: 1. Germline V gives CDR1 DFQATT, CDR2 SNEGSKA (reference sequence). The CDR3 totals 13 residues.

This clonotype was recorded at least ten times. The CDR3 DNA sequence: TGCGCCAGCAGCGACGGACATACAAACTACGAGCAGTACTTC. This codes for CASSDGHTNYEQYF. The rearrangement joins TRBV5-1 to TRBJ2-7, with TRBD1 as a possible D gene (5 bases). Germline CDR1 reads SGHRS; CDR2 reads YFSETQ. Trimming left V 4 bases short and J 3 bases short, with 14 bases between. CDR3 size: 14 residues.

The chain recombines TRBV5-6 with TRBJ2-7; 7 bases fit TRBD1. CDR3 size: 16 residues. J gave up 1 base and V 5 bases, and 12 bases lay outside the gene matches. CDR1 is SGHDT and CDR2 is YYEEEE in the germline V gene. The CDR3 DNA is TGTGCCAGCAGTCCAGGGGGAAGATTGAGATCCTACGAGCAGTACTTC. This gives the protein CASSPGGRLRSYEQYF.

This clonotype was seen only once. This sequence joins TRBV20-1 and TRBJ2-3, with 10 bases matching TRBD1. Germline CDR1 is DFQATT and CDR2 is SNEGSKA (reference sequence). This CDR3 comprises 15 residues. V lost 2 bases and J lost 1; bases outside the gene matches: 3. The CDR3 DNA reads as TGCAGTGCTAGAACCGGGACAGGGGGCACAGATACGCAGTATTTT. Amino acids: CSARTGTGGTDTQYF.

The sample holds many counts of this clonotype. The chain uses TRBV5-1 and TRBJ1-1; TRBD1 is a possible D gene (6 bases). The CDR3 loop spans 13 amino acids. The germline V and J ends were trimmed by 0 bases and 8 bases, with 11 bases remaining between them. Germline CDR1 reads SGHRS; CDR2 reads YFSETQ. The CDR3 DNA reads as TGCGCCAGCAGCTTGGTGAAGACAGGAGAAGCTTTCTTT. Translation gives CASSLVKTGEAFF.